This T cell receptor (beta chain) emerged from a study of T cells in Graves' hyperthyroidism and ophthalmopathy. The CDR3 is 15 amino acids. CDR1 is SGHTA, CDR2 FQGNSA, per germline. Trimming removed 5 bases from V and 2 bases from J, with 16 bases in between. TCR beta CDR3 regions were amplified from RNA transcripts. The TCR CDR3 was amplified in a first-round RT-PCR using the HTBI primer set. TCRdb ran MiXCR on the multiplex PCR reads and lists one entry per CDR3 protein. This sample carries 800,000 or so distinct CDR3 sequences, about 38% of them seen once, and the ten largest clones take approximately 10%. This clonotype has only a few counts. Researchers barred patients who had uncontrolled infection, other autoimmune disease, pregnancy or lactation.

This chain links TRBV7-2 with TRBJ2-7; tentatively, D is TRBD2 (5 bases). The source material was blood. The receptor comes from a man between 18 and 35 years old with Graves' hyperthyroidism. The chain's CDR3 is CASSQNAGVAYEQYF. CDR3 sequence (DNA): TGTGCCAGCAGCCAAAACGCCGGGGTCGCCTACGAGCAGTACTTC.